This TCR beta chain was documented in a study of beta chain features in type 1 diabetes. Overall study findings and caveats: Moderate but significant shortening of TCRB CDR3s was recorded in all four CD4+ subsets from Type 1 diabetes patients.

Every isolated RNA sample was fully reverse transcribed, so sequencing captured expressed TCRB transcripts. Sequencing used immunoSEQ multiplex PCR; TCRdb keeps in-frame clones, though not all of them. This table holds more than 100,000 clones, roughly 15% found once. The V gene lost 8 bases and the J gene lost 5 bases, with 7 bases spanning the gap. The CDR3 consists of 12 residues. Germline V CDR1 and CDR2: SGHTA, FQGNSA. The count of this clone is one. Its antigen is currently unknown. The clonotype originates from a young man with type 1 diabetes. The chain has TRBV7-2 and TRBJ1-6; TRBD1 is a possible D gene (6 bases). Sequencing was performed on central memory CD4+ T cells from blood. The CDR3 DNA sequence: TGTGCCAGCCGGACAGATAATTCACCCCTCCACTTT. Residues: CASRTDNSPLHF.